The clone carrying this T cell receptor beta chain was counted a single time. The data originate from a study of technical replicates of blood from a handful of donors. CDR1 SGHNT and CDR2 YENEEA come from the germline V gene. Trimming shortened V by 1 base and J by 6 bases, and 10 bases separated the two germline ends. The CDR3 extends over 13 amino acids. The method was immunoSEQ multiplex PCR; TCRdb's version includes in-frame clones alone and lacks a portion of them. The sample contains some 70,000 clones, 92% of which appear only once. The rearrangement uses TRBV11-3 and TRBJ2-7; D not certain. This receptor was identified in a human donor in good health. Sequenced: T cells isolated from PBMCs. This CDR3 reads CASSLVTSPEQYF. The CDR3 DNA is TGTGCCAGCAGCTTAGTTACGAGCCCCGAGCAGTACTTC.